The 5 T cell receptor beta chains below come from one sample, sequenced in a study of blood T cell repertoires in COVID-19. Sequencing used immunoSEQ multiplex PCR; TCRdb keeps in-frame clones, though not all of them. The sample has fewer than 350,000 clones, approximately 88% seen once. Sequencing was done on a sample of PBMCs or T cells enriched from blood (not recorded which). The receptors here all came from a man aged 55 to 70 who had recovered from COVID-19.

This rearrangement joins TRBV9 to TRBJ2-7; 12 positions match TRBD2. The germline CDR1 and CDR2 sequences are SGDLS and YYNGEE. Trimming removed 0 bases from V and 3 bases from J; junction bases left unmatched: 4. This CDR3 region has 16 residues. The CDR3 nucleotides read TGTGCCAGCAGCGTAGCCGGGACTAGCGGGTACTACGAGCAGTACTTC. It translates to CASSVAGTSGYYEQYF.

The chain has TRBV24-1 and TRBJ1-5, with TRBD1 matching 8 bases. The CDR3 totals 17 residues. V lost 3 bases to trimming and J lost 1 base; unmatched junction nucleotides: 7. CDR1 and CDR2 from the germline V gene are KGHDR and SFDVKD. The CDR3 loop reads CATSDNAGGYSNQPQHF. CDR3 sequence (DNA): TGTGCCACCAGTGATAATGCAGGGGGCTACAGCAATCAGCCCCAGCATTTT.

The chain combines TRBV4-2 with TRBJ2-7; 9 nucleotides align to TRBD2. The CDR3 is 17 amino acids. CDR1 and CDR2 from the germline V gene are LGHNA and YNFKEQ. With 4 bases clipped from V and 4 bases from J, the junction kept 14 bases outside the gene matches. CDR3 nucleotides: TGTGCCAGCAGCCTGCGGGCTAGCGGGATGGGGATATACGAGCAGTACTTC. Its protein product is CASSLRASGMGIYEQYF.

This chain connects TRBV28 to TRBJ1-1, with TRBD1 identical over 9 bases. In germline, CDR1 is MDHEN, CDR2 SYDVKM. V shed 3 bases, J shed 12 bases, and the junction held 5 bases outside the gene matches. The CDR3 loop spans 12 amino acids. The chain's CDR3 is CASSLDRGKTFF. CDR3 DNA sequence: TGTGCCAGCAGTTTGGACAGGGGCAAAACTTTCTTT.

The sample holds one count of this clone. CDR3 nucleotide sequence: TGTGCCAGCAGCTATCAGGTCGGGGACACTGAAGCTTTCTTT. It specifies CASSYQVGDTEAFF. This sequence joins TRBV5-4 and TRBJ1-1, with D uncertain. Trimming shortened V by 3 bases and J by 3 bases, and 12 bases separated the two germline ends. The germline V gene has CDR1 SGHNT and CDR2 YYREEE (reference sequence). This CDR3 is built from 14 residues.